This entry concerns a single T cell receptor (beta chain). Its matching antigen is unknown. One end of the junction varies from germline; a read error may be responsible. Sequencing used immunoSEQ multiplex PCR; TCRdb keeps in-frame clones, though not all of them. The repertoire holds some 87,000 clones, with about 81% as singletons. The time point is: week 47, end of study. A single vaccine dose contained 300 ug of mutant IDH1 20-mer peptide, and topical imiquimod was used with it. Germline V lookup: CDR1 SSHAT, CDR2 FNYEAQ (reference sequence). CDR3 length equals 14 residues. The data stem from a study of a mutant IDH1 vaccine in newly diagnosed glioma.

This chain joins TRBV7-7 and TRBJ2-5; D is undetermined. This material consisted of PBMCs, taken from a glioma patient whose treatment included an IDH1 peptide vaccine. The sequence came from a man between 35 and 55 years old with glioma. The CDR3 coding sequence is TGTGCTAGCAGCCTAAGGGTAGACCAAGAGACCCAGTACTTC. Translating it yields CASSLRVDQETQYF.